This T cell receptor (beta chain) was captured in a study of HIV-infected patients and healthy controls. Antiretroviral therapy had run roughly three months, about 14 weeks, before follow-up blood collection. Whole blood was used without fractionation, so all unsorted peripheral T cells were included. RNA came from 2.5 to 3 ml of peripheral blood. This clonotype is termed medium-sized. Its specificity is not known. Study results and caveats: CMV-associated CDR3s mostly grew nonsignificantly during therapy, while HIV-associated CDR3s declined significantly. Size-matched repertoire data failed to replicate the apparent Gini index recovery after therapy in HIV-infected patients.

cDNA was made from roughly 500 ng RNA using alpha and beta constant primers. Each of the alpha and beta chains got its own library through chain-specific third strand synthesis with indices. A 12-nucleotide barcode per molecule came from two concatenated random hexamers added pre-amplification. TCRdb redid the calling of the 5' RACE reads with MiXCR, one entry per CDR3 protein. The sample shows several thousand distinct CDR3 sequences, around 6.7% of them seen only once. The CDR3 runs to 14 residues. The germline gives CDR1 PRHDT, CDR2 FYEKMQ (reference sequence). Trimming removed 2 bases at V and 3 bases at J, with 10 bases between.

The source of this sequence is an adult with HIV infection. The sample consisted of blood, taken during antiretroviral therapy. J is TRBJ2-5 and V is TRBV13; the D gene is possibly TRBD1 (5 bases). DNA of the CDR3: TGTGCCAGCAGCTTACCTGGGGCGAAAGAGACCCAGTACTTC. Translated, it gives CASSLPGAKETQYF.